This T cell receptor beta chain is drawn from a study of blood T cell repertoires in COVID-19. At the level of the study: Spain, Italy and the United States supplied samples that represented acute and convalescent COVID-19. PBMCs, B-cell-depleted T cells, or T cells provided the cDNA or gDNA that made up the material.

V dropped 7 bases and J dropped 5 bases, with 18 bases sitting between them. The V gene's germline CDR1 is MDHEN and CDR2 SYDVKM. CDR3 length: 14 residues. This clone was recorded only once. As originally analysed: For nucleated cells, counts were estimated from reference gene primer amplification. Clones were sequenced by immunoSEQ multiplex PCR, and TCRdb holds only the in-frame ones, with some missing. V and J calls and clone size are as listed in that table; D and trimming were resolved from the DNA. The table includes approximately 70,000 clones, 80% to 90% detected once. Sequenced input: peripheral blood. This rearrangement joins TRBV28 to TRBJ2-7; D might be TRBD2 (5 bases). This sequence originates from a woman older than 75 with active COVID-19. In DNA, the CDR3 is TGTGCCAGCACCATAAGTTACCAGAGGGACGAGCAGTACTTC. It yields the protein CASTISYQRDEQYF.